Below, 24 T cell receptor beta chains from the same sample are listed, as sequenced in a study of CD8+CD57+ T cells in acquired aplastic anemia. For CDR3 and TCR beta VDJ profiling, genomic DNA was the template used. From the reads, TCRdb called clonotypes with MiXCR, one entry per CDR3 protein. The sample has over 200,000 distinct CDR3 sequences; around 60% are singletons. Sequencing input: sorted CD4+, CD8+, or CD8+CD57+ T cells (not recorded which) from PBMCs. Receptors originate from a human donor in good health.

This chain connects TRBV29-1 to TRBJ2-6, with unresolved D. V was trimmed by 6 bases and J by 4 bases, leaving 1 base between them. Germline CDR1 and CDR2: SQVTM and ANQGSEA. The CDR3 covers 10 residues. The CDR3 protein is CSVGANVLTF. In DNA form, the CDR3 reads TGCAGCGTGGGGGCCAACGTCCTGACTTTC.

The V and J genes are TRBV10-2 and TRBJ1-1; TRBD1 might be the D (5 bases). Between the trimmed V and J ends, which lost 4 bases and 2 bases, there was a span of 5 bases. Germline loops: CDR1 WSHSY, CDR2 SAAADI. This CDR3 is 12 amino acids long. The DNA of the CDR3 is TGCGCCAGCAGTGGGGACAACACTGAAGCTTTCTTT. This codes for CASSGDNTEAFF.

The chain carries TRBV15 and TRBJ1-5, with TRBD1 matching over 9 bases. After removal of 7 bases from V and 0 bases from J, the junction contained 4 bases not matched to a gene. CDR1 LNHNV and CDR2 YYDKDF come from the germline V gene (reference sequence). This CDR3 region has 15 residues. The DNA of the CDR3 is TGTGCCACCACCCGGGACAGGGTTAGCAATCAGCCCCAGCATTTT. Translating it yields CATTRDRVSNQPQHF.

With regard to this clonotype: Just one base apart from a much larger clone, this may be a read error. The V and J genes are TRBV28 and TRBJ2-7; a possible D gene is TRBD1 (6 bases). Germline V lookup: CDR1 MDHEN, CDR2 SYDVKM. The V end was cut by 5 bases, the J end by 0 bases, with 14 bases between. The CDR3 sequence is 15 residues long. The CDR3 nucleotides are TGTGCCAGCAGTCCCGGGGCAGGGGACTCCTACGAGCAGTACTTC. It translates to CASSPGAGDSYEQYF.

As DNA, the CDR3 is TGCAGCGTTGCGGGACTAGCGGGATCCTACGAGCAGTACTTC. It specifies CSVAGLAGSYEQYF. This chain links TRBV29-1 with TRBJ2-7, with 13 bases matching TRBD2. The trim removed 4 bases at V and 1 base at J, leaving 1 base unmatched. Germline V gene data show CDR1 as SQVTM and CDR2 as ANQGSEA. The length of the CDR3 is 14 residues.

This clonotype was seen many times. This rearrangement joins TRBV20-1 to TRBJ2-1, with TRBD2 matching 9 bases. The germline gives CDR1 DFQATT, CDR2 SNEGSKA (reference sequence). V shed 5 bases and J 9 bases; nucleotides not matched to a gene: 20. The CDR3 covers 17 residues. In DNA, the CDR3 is TGCAGTGCTTCGGAGAGCGGGAGGAGCCCCGAAAACCTTGAGCAGTTCTTC. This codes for CSASESGRSPENLEQFF.

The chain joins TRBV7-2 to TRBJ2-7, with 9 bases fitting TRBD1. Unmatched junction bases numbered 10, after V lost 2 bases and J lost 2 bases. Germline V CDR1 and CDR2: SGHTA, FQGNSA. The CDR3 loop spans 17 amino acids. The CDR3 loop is CASSLPGTGPKAYEQYF. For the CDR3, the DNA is TGTGCCAGCAGCTTACCCGGGACAGGGCCCAAGGCCTACGAGCAGTACTTC.

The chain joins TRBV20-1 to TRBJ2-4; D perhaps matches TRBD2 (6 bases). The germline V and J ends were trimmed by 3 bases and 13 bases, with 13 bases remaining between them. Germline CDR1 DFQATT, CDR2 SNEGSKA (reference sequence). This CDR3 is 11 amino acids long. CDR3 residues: CSARGTGEQYF. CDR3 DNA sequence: TGCAGTGCTAGGGGTACGGGGGAACAGTACTTC.

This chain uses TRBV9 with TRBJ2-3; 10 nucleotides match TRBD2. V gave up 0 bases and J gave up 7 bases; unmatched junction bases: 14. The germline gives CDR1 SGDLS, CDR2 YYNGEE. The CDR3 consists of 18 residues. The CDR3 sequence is CASSVARSGGAEPHTQYF. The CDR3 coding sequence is TGTGCCAGCAGCGTAGCTAGAAGCGGGGGGGCGGAGCCCCATACGCAGTATTTT.

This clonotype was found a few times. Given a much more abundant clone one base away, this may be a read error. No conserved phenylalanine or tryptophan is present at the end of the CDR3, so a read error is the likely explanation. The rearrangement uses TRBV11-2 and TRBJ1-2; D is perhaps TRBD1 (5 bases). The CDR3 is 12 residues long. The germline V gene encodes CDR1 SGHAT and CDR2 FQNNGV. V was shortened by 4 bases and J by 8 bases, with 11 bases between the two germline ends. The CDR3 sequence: CASSSRANGYTC. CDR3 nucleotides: TGTGCCAGCAGCTCCAGGGCTAACGGCTACACCTGC.

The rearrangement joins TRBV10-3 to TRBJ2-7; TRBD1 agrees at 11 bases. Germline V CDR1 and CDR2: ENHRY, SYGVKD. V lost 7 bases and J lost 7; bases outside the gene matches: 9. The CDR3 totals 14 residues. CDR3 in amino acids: CAITLDRGQREQYF. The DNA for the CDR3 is TGTGCCATCACCTTGGACAGGGGGCAACGGGAGCAGTACTTC.

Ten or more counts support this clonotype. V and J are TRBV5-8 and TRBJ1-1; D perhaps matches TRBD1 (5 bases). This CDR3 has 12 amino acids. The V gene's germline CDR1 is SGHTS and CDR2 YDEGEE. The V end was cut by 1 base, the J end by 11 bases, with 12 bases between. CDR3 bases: TGTGCCAGCAGCTTGAAGGGGTTGCGGGCTTTCTTT. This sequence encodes CASSLKGLRAFF.

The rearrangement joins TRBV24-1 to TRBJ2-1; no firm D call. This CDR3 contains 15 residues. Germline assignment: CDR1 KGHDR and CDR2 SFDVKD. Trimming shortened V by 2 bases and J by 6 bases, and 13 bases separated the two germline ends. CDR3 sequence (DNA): TGTGCCACCAGTGATTCCGTCTATCTGGGCAATGAGCAGTTCTTC. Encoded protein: CATSDSVYLGNEQFF.

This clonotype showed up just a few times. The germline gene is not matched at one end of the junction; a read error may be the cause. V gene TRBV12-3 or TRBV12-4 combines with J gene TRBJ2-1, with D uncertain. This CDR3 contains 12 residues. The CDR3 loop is CASSPRYNGQFF. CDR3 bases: TGTGCCAGCAGTCCCCGTTACAATGGGCAGTTCTTC.

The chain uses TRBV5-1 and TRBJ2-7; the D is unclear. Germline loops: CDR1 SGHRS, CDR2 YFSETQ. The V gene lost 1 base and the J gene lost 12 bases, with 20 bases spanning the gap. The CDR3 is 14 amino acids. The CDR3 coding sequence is TGCGCCAGCAGCTTGAGTCAGGCGAGGCCCGAGTGGTACTTC. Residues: CASSLSQARPEWYF.

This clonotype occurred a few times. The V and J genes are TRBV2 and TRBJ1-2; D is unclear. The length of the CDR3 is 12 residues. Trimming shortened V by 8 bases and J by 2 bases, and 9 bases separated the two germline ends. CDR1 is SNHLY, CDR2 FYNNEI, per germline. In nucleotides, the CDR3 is TGTGCCAGCGTACAGATGAACTATGGCTACACCTTC. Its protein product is CASVQMNYGYTF.

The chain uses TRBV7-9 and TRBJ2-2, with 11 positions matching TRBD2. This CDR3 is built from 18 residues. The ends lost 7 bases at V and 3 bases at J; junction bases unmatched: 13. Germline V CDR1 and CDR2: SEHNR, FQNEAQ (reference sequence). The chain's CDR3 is CASIPRVASGRYTGELFF. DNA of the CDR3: TGTGCCAGCATCCCTAGGGTGGCTAGCGGGAGGTACACCGGGGAGCTGTTTTTT.

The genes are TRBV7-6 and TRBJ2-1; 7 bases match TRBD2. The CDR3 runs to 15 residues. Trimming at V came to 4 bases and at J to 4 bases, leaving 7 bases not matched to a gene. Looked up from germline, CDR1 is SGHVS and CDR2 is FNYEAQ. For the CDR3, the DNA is TGTGCCAGCAGCTCCCAAGCGGGGAATTACAATGAGCAGTTCTTC. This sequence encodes CASSSQAGNYNEQFF.

The CDR3 DNA is TGTGCCAGCTTGGGCGGACTAGTGGCGGATACGCAGTATTTT. Its protein is CASLGGLVADTQYF. The rearrangement links TRBV7-3 to TRBJ2-3, with 7 bases that match TRBD2. The V and J ends lost 8 bases and 6 bases, in that order; junction bases with no gene match: 11. CDR1 is SGHTA, CDR2 FQGTGA, per germline. The CDR3 runs 14 residues.

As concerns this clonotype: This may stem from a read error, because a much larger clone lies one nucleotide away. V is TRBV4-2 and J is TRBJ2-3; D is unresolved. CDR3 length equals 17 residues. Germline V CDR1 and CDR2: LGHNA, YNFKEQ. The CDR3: CAGSQIQDKTITDTQYF. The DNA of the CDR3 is TGTGCCGGCAGCCAGATTCAAGATAAAACTATCACAGATACGCAGTATTTT.

The chain's CDR3 is CASSLVGGGVRNEQFF. The CDR3 DNA is TGTGCCAGCAGCTTAGTCGGCGGGGGGGTGAGAAATGAGCAGTTCTTC. The chain is built from TRBV7-6 and TRBJ2-5, with TRBD2 matching 9 bases. The end of the DNA is better explained by TRBJ2-1, so the J call may be wrong. CDR3 size: 16 residues. Germline CDR1 reads SGHVS; CDR2 reads FNYEAQ.

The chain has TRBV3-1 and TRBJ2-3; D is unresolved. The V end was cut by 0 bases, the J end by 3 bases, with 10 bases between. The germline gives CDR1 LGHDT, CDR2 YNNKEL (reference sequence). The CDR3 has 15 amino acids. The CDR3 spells CASSQDVSRTDTQYF. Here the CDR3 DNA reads TGTGCCAGCAGCCAAGACGTTTCAAGGACAGATACGCAGTATTTT.

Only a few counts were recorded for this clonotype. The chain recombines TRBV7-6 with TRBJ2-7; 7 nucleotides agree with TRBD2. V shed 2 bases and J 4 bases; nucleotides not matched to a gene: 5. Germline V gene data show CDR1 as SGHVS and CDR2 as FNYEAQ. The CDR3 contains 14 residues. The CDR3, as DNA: TGTGCCAGCAGCTTATCTAGCGGACCTTACGAGCAGTACTTC. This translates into CASSLSSGPYEQYF.

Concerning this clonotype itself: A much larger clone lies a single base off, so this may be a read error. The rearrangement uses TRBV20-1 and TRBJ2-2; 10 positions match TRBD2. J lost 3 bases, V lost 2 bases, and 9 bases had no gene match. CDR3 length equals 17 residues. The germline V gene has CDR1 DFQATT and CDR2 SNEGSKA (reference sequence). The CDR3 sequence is CSARRGPAGGYTGELFF. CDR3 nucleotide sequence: TGCAGTGCTAGAAGGGGGCCAGCGGGGGGGTACACCGGGGAGCTGTTTTTT.